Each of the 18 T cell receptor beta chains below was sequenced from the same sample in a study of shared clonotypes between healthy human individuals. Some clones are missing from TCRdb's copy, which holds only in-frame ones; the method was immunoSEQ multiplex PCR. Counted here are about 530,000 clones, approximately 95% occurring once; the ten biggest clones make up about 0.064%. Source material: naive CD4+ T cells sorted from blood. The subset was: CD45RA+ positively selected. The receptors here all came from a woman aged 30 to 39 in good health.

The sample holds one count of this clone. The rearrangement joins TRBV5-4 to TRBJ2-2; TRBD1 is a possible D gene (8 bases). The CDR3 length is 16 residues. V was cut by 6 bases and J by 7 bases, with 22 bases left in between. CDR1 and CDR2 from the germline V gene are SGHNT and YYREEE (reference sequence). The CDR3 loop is CASTRGVRGQSGELFF. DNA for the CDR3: TGTGCCAGCACCCGGGGGGTCAGGGGGCAAAGCGGGGAGCTGTTTTTT. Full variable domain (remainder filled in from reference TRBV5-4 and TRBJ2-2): ETGVTQSPTHLIKTRGQQVTLRCSSQSGHNTVSWYQQALGQGPQFIFQYYREEENGRGNFPPRFSGLQFPNYSSELNVNALELDDSALYLCASTRGVRGQSGELFFGEGSRLTVL.

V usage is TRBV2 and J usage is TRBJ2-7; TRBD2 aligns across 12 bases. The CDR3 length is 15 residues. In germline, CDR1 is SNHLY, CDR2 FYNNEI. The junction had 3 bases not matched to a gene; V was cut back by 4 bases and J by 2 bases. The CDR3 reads CASSGTSGIPYEQYF. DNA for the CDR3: TGTGCCAGCAGTGGGACTAGCGGGATTCCCTACGAGCAGTACTTC.

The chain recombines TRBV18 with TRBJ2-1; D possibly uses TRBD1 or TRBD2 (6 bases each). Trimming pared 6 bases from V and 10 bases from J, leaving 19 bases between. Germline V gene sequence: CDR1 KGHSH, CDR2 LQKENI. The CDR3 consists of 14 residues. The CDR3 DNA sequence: TGTGCCAGCTCTCCGGGGGCCTTAGGAGGGGAGCAGTTCTTC. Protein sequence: CASSPGALGGEQFF. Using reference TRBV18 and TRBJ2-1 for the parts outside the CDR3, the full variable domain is NAGVMQNPRHLVRRRGQEARLRCSPMKGHSHVYWYRQLPEEGLKFMVYLQKENIIDESGMPKERFSAEFPKEGPSILRIQQVVRGDSAAYFCASSPGALGGEQFFGPGTRLTVL.

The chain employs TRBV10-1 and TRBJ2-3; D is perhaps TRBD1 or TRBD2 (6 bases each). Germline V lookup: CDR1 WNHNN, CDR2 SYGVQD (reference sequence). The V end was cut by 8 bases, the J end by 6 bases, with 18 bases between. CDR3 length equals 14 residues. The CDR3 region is CASPRRGRRDTQYF. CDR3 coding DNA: TGCGCCAGCCCGAGGAGGGGGAGGAGGGATACGCAGTATTTT.

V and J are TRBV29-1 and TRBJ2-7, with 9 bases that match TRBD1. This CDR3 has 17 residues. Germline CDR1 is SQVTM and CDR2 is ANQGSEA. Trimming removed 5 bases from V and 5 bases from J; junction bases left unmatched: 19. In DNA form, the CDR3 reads TGCAGCGTTACTGGGACCCGAACCGGGACAGGGCCCCACGAGCAGTACTTC. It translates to CSVTGTRTGTGPHEQYF.

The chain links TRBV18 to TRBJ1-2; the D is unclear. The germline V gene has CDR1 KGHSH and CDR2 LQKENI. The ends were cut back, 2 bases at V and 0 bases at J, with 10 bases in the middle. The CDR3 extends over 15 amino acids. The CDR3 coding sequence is TGTGCCAGCTCACCAGGAGGAAGAGCTAACTATGGCTACACCTTC. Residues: CASSPGGRANYGYTF.

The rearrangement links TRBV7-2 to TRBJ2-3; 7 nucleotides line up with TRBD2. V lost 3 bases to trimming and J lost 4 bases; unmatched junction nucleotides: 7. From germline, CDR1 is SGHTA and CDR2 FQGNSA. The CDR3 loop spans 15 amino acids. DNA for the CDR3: TGTGCCAGCAGCTTCTTGGCGGGAGCGGCAGATACGCAGTATTTT. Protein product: CASSFLAGAADTQYF.

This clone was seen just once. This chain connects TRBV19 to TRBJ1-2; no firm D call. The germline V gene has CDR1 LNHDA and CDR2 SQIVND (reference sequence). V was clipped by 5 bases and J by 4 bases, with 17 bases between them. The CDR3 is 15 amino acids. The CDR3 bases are TGTGCCAGTAGTTCCGGACTCGATGTGGCCTATGGCTACACCTTC. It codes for CASSSGLDVAYGYTF.

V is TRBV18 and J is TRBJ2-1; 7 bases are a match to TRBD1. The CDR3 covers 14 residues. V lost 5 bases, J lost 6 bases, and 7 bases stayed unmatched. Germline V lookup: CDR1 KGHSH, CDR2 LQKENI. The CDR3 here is CASSSSGTANEQFF. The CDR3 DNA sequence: TGTGCCAGCTCATCCTCCGGGACAGCCAATGAGCAGTTCTTC.

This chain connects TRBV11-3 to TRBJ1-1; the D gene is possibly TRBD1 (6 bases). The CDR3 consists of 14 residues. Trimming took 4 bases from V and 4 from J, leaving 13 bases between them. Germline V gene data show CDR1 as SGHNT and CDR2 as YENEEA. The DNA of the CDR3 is TGTGCCAGCAGCTCGGGACAAGTGAGCACTGAAGCTTTCTTT. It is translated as CASSSGQVSTEAFF.

Written as DNA, the CDR3 is TGCGCCAGCAGCGTCGGGACAGGGAATGGCGGGGAGCTGTTTTTT. This sequence encodes CASSVGTGNGGELFF. The V gene is TRBV5-1, the J gene TRBJ2-2, with TRBD1 identical over 9 bases. The CDR3 sequence is 15 residues long. Germline assignment: CDR1 SGHRS and CDR2 YFSETQ. V was pared by 4 bases and J by 7 bases, with 8 bases of the junction left unmatched.

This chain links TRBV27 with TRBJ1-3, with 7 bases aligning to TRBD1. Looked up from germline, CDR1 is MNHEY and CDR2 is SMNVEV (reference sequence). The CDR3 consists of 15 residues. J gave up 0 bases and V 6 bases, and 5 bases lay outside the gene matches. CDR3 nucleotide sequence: TGTGCCAGCAGGCTTACAGGGGACTCTGGAAACACCATATATTTT. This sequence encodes CASRLTGDSGNTIYF.

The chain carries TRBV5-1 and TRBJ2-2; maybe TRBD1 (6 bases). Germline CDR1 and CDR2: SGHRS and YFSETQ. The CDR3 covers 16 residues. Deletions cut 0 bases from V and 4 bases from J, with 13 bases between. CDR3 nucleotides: TGCGCCAGCAGCTTGGAGCGCCGACAGGTCACCGGGGAGCTGTTTTTT. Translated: CASSLERRQVTGELFF.

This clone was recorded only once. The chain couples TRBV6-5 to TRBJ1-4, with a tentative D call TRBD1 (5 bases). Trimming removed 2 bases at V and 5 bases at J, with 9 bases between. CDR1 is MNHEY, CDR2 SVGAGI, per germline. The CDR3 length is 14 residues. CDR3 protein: CASSYGGGNEKLFF. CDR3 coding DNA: TGTGCCAGCAGTTACGGCGGGGGGAATGAAAAACTGTTTTTT.

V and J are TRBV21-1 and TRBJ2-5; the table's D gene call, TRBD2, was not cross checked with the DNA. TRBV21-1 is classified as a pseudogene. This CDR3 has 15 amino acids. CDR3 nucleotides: TGTGCCAGCAATTCAGCGGGAGCGGTGTCAGAGACCCAGTACTTC. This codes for CASNSAGAVSETQYF.

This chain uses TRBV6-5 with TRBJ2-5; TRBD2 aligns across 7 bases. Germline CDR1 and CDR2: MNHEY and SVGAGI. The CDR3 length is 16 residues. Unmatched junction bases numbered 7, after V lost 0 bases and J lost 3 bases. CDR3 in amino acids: CASSYSGASGKETQYF. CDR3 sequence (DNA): TGTGCCAGCAGTTACTCAGGAGCTAGCGGAAAAGAGACCCAGTACTTC.

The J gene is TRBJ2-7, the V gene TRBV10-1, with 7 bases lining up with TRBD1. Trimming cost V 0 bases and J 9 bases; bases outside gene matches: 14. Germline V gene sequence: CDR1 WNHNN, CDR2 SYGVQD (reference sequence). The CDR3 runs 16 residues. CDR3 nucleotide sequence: TGCGCCAGCAGTGAGTCGAGTTCAGGGGGTCAACGTAGGCAGTACTTC. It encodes CASSESSSGGQRRQYF.

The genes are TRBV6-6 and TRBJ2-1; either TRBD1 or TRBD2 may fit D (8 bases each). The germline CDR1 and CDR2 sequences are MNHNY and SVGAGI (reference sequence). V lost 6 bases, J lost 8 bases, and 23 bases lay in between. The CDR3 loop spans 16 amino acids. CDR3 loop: CASRDRGWAGRDEQFF. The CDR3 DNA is TGTGCCAGCAGAGACAGGGGATGGGCCGGGAGGGATGAGCAGTTCTTC.